The rows below give T cell receptor beta chains drawn from one sample of a study of T cell repertoires in cytomegalovirus infection. TCRdb re-analysed the reads in MiXCR, keeping a single row per CDR3 protein. The data hold about 260,000 distinct CDR3 sequences, with 8% to 9.5% observed a single time. The material sequenced was PBMCs. All receptors derive from a human donor in good health (CMV status not recorded). Some clones in this sample may be carry-over from other donors' samples. Both conserved end residues are part of each CDR3. The D gene is left open where the match is weak. Some rows have no size entry. The others give once, few or many, or a class for an expanded clone.

d_gene: -; abundance: few; v_gene: TRBV14; j_gene: TRBJ1-1; CDR3aa: CASSLRTGGVDTEAFF; CDR3nt: TGTGCCAGCAGCCTACGTACGGGGGGTGTCGACACTGAAGCTTTCTTT
d_gene: TRBD1; abundance: many; v_gene: TRBV6-2/TRBV6-3; j_gene: TRBJ1-2; CDR3aa: CASAKNRDRQFYGYTF; CDR3nt: TGTGCCAGCGCAAAGAATCGGGACAGACAGTTCTATGGCTACACCTTC
d_gene: TRBD1; abundance: -; v_gene: TRBV20-1; j_gene: TRBJ2-7; CDR3aa: CSARDLGTGIHEQYF; CDR3nt: TGCAGTGCTAGAGATCTCGGGACAGGGATCCACGAGCAGTACTTC
d_gene: -; abundance: -; v_gene: TRBV7-2; j_gene: TRBJ1-6; CDR3aa: CSSSLAGTGRSPLHF; CDR3nt: TGTTCCAGCAGCTTAGCTGGAACAGGCAGGTCACCCCTCCACTTT
d_gene: TRBD2; abundance: many; v_gene: TRBV7-3; j_gene: TRBJ2-3; CDR3aa: CASSLGAGLRTDTQYF; CDR3nt: TGTGCCAGCAGCTTAGGAGCGGGACTCCGCACAGATACGCAGTATTTT
d_gene: -; abundance: few; v_gene: TRBV12-3/TRBV12-4; j_gene: TRBJ2-1; CDR3aa: CASSFLEGGQFF; CDR3nt: TGTGCCAGCAGTTTTCTGGAAGGTGGGCAGTTCTTC
d_gene: -; abundance: many; v_gene: TRBV11-3; j_gene: TRBJ1-1; CDR3aa: CASSLHEGVKNTEAFF; CDR3nt: TGTGCCAGCAGCTTACATGAGGGGGTCAAAAACACTGAAGCTTTCTTT
d_gene: -; abundance: -; v_gene: TRBV12-3/TRBV12-4; j_gene: TRBJ1-2; CDR3aa: CASSLHGAQDGYTF; CDR3nt: TGTGCCAGCAGTTTACACGGGGCGCAGGATGGCTACACCTTC
d_gene: -; abundance: -; v_gene: TRBV20-1; j_gene: TRBJ2-5; CDR3aa: CSALTRFFETQYF; CDR3nt: TGCAGTGCTCTCACTAGATTCTTCGAGACCCAGTACTTC
d_gene: TRBD1; abundance: few; v_gene: TRBV12-3/TRBV12-4; j_gene: TRBJ1-3; CDR3aa: CASSFPGGGSSGNTIYF; CDR3nt: TGTGCCAGCAGTTTCCCAGGGGGGGGTAGCTCTGGAAACACCATATATTTT
d_gene: -; abundance: few; v_gene: TRBV6-2/TRBV6-3; j_gene: TRBJ2-1; CDR3aa: CASRSINEQFF; CDR3nt: TGTGCCAGCAGATCCATAAATGAGCAGTTCTTC
d_gene: TRBD1; abundance: few; v_gene: TRBV20-1; j_gene: TRBJ1-5; CDR3aa: CSAPTGTGSYSNQPQHF; CDR3nt: TGCAGTGCTCCTACCGGGACAGGGTCTTATAGCAATCAGCCCCAGCATTTT
d_gene: -; abundance: many; v_gene: TRBV7-2; j_gene: TRBJ1-2; CDR3aa: CASSQSVIGGYTF; CDR3nt: TGTGCCAGCAGCCAATCAGTGATAGGAGGCTACACCTTC
d_gene: -; abundance: many; v_gene: TRBV12-3/TRBV12-4; j_gene: TRBJ2-1; CDR3aa: CASSASSNWINEQFF; CDR3nt: TGTGCCAGCAGTGCCTCTAGCAATTGGATCAATGAGCAGTTCTTC
d_gene: -; abundance: many; v_gene: TRBV6-2/TRBV6-3; j_gene: TRBJ2-6; CDR3aa: CASSGSRIRDVLSGANVLTF; CDR3nt: TGTGCCAGCAGTGGCTCCAGGATCCGGGACGTTCTCTCTGGGGCCAACGTCCTGACTTTC
d_gene: TRBD2; abundance: -; v_gene: TRBV10-3; j_gene: TRBJ2-2; CDR3aa: CAISGLAGGELFF; CDR3nt: TGTGCCATCAGTGGACTAGCCGGCGGGGAGCTGTTTTTT
d_gene: TRBD2; abundance: many; v_gene: TRBV7-2; j_gene: TRBJ2-7; CDR3aa: CASTRTSGTYEQYF; CDR3nt: TGTGCCAGCACCAGGACTAGCGGGACCTACGAGCAGTACTTC
d_gene: TRBD1; abundance: many; v_gene: TRBV12-3/TRBV12-4; j_gene: TRBJ1-4; CDR3aa: CASSLGGGLRRGRDEKLFF; CDR3nt: TGTGCCAGCAGTTTAGGGGGGGGGCTGCGCAGGGGGCGAGATGAAAAACTGTTTTTT
d_gene: TRBD2; abundance: few; v_gene: TRBV11-2; j_gene: TRBJ2-5; CDR3aa: CASSSAFASGRETQYF; CDR3nt: TGTGCCAGCAGTTCTGCTTTCGCTAGCGGCCGAGAGACCCAGTACTTC
d_gene: -; abundance: many; v_gene: TRBV7-2; j_gene: TRBJ1-1; CDR3aa: CASSHGGQWMNTEAFF; CDR3nt: TGTGCCAGCAGCCATGGGGGGCAGTGGATGAACACTGAAGCTTTCTTT
d_gene: -; abundance: many; v_gene: TRBV7-2; j_gene: TRBJ1-1; CDR3aa: CASSLRSSNTEAFF; CDR3nt: TGTGCCAGCAGCTTAAGGAGCAGCAACACTGAAGCTTTCTTT
d_gene: -; abundance: many; v_gene: TRBV7-2; j_gene: TRBJ2-5; CDR3aa: CASSATGSWETQYF; CDR3nt: TGTGCCAGCAGCGCTACAGGGTCATGGGAGACCCAGTACTTC
d_gene: -; abundance: -; v_gene: TRBV5-1; j_gene: TRBJ1-5; CDR3aa: CASSLAPGDSSNQPQHF; CDR3nt: TGCGCCAGCAGCTTGGCCCCAGGGGACTCCAGCAATCAGCCCCAGCATTTT
d_gene: -; abundance: many; v_gene: TRBV6-1; j_gene: TRBJ2-3; CDR3aa: CASSEVGSADTQYF; CDR3nt: TGTGCCAGCAGTGAGGTAGGGAGCGCAGATACGCAGTATTTT
d_gene: TRBD2; abundance: many; v_gene: TRBV20-1; j_gene: TRBJ2-7; CDR3aa: CSARISGRADEQYF; CDR3nt: TGCAGTGCTCGAATTAGCGGGAGGGCCGACGAGCAGTACTTC
d_gene: -; abundance: many; v_gene: TRBV7-8; j_gene: TRBJ2-7; CDR3aa: CASSLRRDISSYEQYF; CDR3nt: TGTGCCAGCAGTTTGCGCCGGGACATCTCATCCTACGAGCAGTACTTC
d_gene: -; abundance: -; v_gene: TRBV12-3/TRBV12-4; j_gene: TRBJ1-4; CDR3aa: CASRKGLSHEKLFF; CDR3nt: TGTGCCAGCAGAAAGGGACTCTCTCATGAAAAACTGTTTTTT
d_gene: -; abundance: -; v_gene: TRBV10-3; j_gene: TRBJ2-5; CDR3aa: CAIRGAAQETQYF; CDR3nt: TGTGCCATCAGAGGGGCAGCTCAAGAGACCCAGTACTTC
d_gene: TRBD1; abundance: many; v_gene: TRBV6-2/TRBV6-3; j_gene: TRBJ2-1; CDR3aa: CASSTQQGGYEQFF; CDR3nt: TGTGCCAGCAGCACTCAACAGGGGGGTTATGAGCAGTTCTTC
d_gene: TRBD1; abundance: many; v_gene: TRBV19; j_gene: TRBJ2-5; CDR3aa: CASSTTGGRETQYF; CDR3nt: TGTGCCAGTAGTACAACAGGGGGAAGGGAGACCCAGTACTTC
d_gene: -; abundance: few; v_gene: TRBV29-1; j_gene: TRBJ2-3; CDR3aa: CSVPGGRDSHTDTQYF; CDR3nt: TGCAGCGTTCCCGGGGGCCGGGACAGCCACACAGATACGCAGTATTTT
d_gene: TRBD1; abundance: many; v_gene: TRBV6-2/TRBV6-3; j_gene: TRBJ2-5; CDR3aa: CASSQSRRTGHSETQYF; CDR3nt: TGTGCCAGCAGTCAATCGCGTCGGACAGGCCATAGTGAGACCCAGTACTTC